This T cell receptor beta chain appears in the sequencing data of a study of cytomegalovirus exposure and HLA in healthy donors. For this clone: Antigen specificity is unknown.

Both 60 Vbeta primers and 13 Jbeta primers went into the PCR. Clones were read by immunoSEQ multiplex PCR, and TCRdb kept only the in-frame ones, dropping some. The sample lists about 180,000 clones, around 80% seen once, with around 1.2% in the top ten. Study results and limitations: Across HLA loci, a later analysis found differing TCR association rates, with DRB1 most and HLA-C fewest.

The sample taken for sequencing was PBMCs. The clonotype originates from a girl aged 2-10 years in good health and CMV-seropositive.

CDR3: CASNGRATGELFF. In DNA form, the CDR3 reads TGTGCCAGTAACGGGCGGGCAACCGGGGAGCTGTTTTTT. V usage is TRBV19 and J usage is TRBJ2-2, with D tentatively TRBD2 (5 bases). Per the germline V gene, CDR1 is LNHDA and CDR2 is SQIVND (reference sequence). This CDR3 has 13 residues. With 7 bases removed from V and 5 bases from J, the gap between germline ends came to 11 bases.